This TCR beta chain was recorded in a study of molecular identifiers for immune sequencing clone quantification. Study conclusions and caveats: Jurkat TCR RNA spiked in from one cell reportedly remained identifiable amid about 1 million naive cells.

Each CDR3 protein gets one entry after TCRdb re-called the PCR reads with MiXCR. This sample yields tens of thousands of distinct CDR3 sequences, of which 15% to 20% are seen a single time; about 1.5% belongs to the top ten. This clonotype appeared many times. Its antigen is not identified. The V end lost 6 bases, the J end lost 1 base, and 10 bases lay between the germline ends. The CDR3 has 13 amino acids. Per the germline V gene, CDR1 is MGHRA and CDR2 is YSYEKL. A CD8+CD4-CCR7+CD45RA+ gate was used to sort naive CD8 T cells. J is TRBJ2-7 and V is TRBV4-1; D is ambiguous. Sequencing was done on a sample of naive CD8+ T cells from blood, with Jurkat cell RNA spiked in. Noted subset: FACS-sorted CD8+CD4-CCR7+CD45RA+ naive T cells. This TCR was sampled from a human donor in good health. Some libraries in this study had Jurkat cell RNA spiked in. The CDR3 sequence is CASSSLVSYEQYF. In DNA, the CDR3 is TGCGCCAGCAGTTCCCTAGTTTCCTACGAGCAGTACTTC.